This T cell receptor (beta chain) is from a study of OX40 agonist ivuxolimab in advanced cancers. The method was immunoSEQ multiplex PCR; TCRdb's version includes in-frame clones alone and lacks a portion of them. The table includes tens of thousands of clones, around 93% detected once. Study-wide results and caveats: Normalized T-cell clonal expansion was also low in a subset of nonresponders.

The germline V gene encodes CDR1 SGHTA and CDR2 FQGTGA. The CDR3 extends over 16 amino acids. The ends lost 5 bases at V and 6 bases at J; junction bases unmatched: 13. On this clone: Its cognate antigen is unknown.

Sequencing used CD4+ or CD8+ T cells sorted from blood, obtained in a trial of the OX40 agonist ivuxolimab. The receptor comes from an adult with an advanced solid tumor such as melanoma, head and neck, liver or kidney cancer. The J gene is TRBJ1-5, the V gene TRBV7-3, with 7 nucleotides matching TRBD1. Here the CDR3 reads CASSRSDRDVGQPQHF. The CDR3 bases are TGTGCCAGCAGCAGATCTGACAGGGATGTGGGTCAGCCCCAGCATTTT.